This T cell receptor beta chain is drawn from a study of control samples from healthy donors and cancer patients. Profiled with immunoSEQ multiplex PCR; TCRdb holds only in-frame clones, not every one. The data show some 100,000 clones, 85% to 90% seen once. The source is a man in his thirties or forties in good health. The sequencing sample was made of blood.

This chain's CDR3 is CASGLDGARGTQYF. CDR3 in DNA: TGTGCTAGTGGTTTGGACGGGGCCAGGGGGACCCAGTACTTC. This rearrangement joins TRBV12-5 to TRBJ2-5, with D possibly matching TRBD1 (6 bases). Trimming left V 1 base short and J 7 bases short, with 13 bases between. In germline, CDR1 is LGHNT, CDR2 FRNRAP. CDR3 size: 14 residues.